This T cell receptor (beta chain) originates from a study of beta chain features in type 1 diabetes listed by TCRdb under 2018. Some background on the complete study: Mean age, gender distribution, total cell number and subset yield were not different between patients and healthy donors. A total of over 95,000,000 sorted cells were examined across all samples, and RNA yield correlated strongly with the number of cells per subset. In the study, TCRB repertoires of sorted circulating CD4+ T cell subsets from recently diagnosed type 1 diabetes patients were compared with those of matched healthy donors. Regulatory and stem cell-like memory subsets were obtained from only 8 patients and about 8 healthy donors, while naive and central memory subsets were obtained from all 28 donors. Summary of the overall study and its limitations: Naive, central memory and regulatory TCRB repertoires appeared to be more alike among patients than among healthy donors. In all four CD4+ subsets, TCRB CDR3 length was moderately but significantly shorter in type 1 diabetes patients. Patients with type 1 diabetes made fewer insertions and deleted more nucleotides at VDJ recombination sites, implying thymic rearrangement abnormalities. HLA sub-analyses involved small numbers of individuals, so any influence of HLA type on TCRB rearrangement remained unresolved. Shorter templates might have been favored by PCR, but patient and control samples were amplified and corrected together, so both groups would have been affected equally by any skew. Sequencing cDNA rather than genomic DNA could over-represent highly expressing activated cells, although activation and CD3 levels did not differ between groups.

From each donor, a single peripheral blood sample of about 116 mL on average was drawn into heparinised tubes. Naive, central memory, regulatory and stem cell-like memory CD4+ T cells were sorted on a BD FACSAria II using a panel including CD45RO, CCR7, CD25, CD127, CD95 and CD27. Every sorted population had a purity above 98%. PBMCs were separated immediately by Lymphoprep density gradient centrifugation and were stained directly, without being cultured. Samples were stained and sorted in pairs, with one healthy donor and one patient per experiment, so that batch effects were minimized. Including the terminal cysteine and phenylalanine, the CDR3 comprises 15 residues. The read is trimmed to its CDR3 DNA, 45 bases read in frame from base 1. Trimming costs V 4 bases and J 2 bases, and their ends lie 16 bases apart. CDR1 and CDR2, per the germline V gene, are SGHRS and YFSETQ. With regard to this clone: Its recognized antigen is unknown. No base quality information exists; no much larger clone differs at one position.

All of the isolated RNA was reverse transcribed with the High Capacity cDNA Reverse Transcription Kit, so expressed TCRB transcripts were sequenced. Deep immunoSEQ sequencing was applied to naive, central memory and regulatory T cell samples, giving an average of around 3.4 million total reads per sample. After sorted cells were lysed in RLT buffer, RNA was extracted with DNase-treated RNeasy Micro or Mini kits, with the choice depending on cell number. To prevent cross-contamination, each cell subset was processed individually, whereas patient and healthy donor samples were processed jointly. The immunoSEQ multiplex PCR was used to amplify TCRB sequences from cDNA, yielding 87-bp fragments that span the CDR3 region. Sequencing of the amplicons was performed on the Illumina HiSeq platform. Per the authors' processing: Synthetic template baselines were used to correct PCR bias computationally, reads within Hamming distance 2 were collapsed, and singletons that could not be merged were discarded. Reads were aligned to IMGT to assign V, D and J genes, CDR3 length, and insertions or deletions at six rearrangement sites. Within each subset, clonotype counts were normalized to sorted cell number, and only after that were true diversity and Gini coefficients computed with the tcR R package. The overlap coefficient, calculated on TCRB nucleotide sequences, was used to quantify repertoire sharing. TCRdb took this table from immuneACCESS and kept in-frame rearrangements with V and J called. Such tables lack part of the clones; where checked against another copy, unresolved V genes explain under half of the gap, and the rest is unexplained. D and trimming were read from the DNA, whereas the V and J calls and clone size are those reported in that table. Across this sample there are 200,000 to 250,000 clones, with 9.5% to 13% seen only once. The ten largest clones add up to 1% to 1.5% of the sample.

The chain is assembled from TRBV5-1 and TRBJ2-7; matching of 6 bases hints at TRBD1 as the D gene. The material sequenced was central memory CD4+ T cells from blood. The TCR sequence derives from a man between 18 and 29 years old in good health. The DNA is as follows: TGCGCCAGCAGCCTGTCAGGGGCAAGAACCTACGAGCAGTACTTC. Its protein product is CASSLSGARTYEQYF.